These T cell receptor beta chains were read from a single sample in a study of OX40 agonist ivuxolimab in advanced cancers. Clones were read by immunoSEQ multiplex PCR, and TCRdb kept only the in-frame ones, dropping some. The sample carries 33,000 or so clones, about 87% recorded once. This material consisted of CD4+ or CD8+ T cells sorted from blood, taken in a trial of the OX40 agonist ivuxolimab. These receptors all come from an adult with an advanced solid tumor such as melanoma, head and neck, liver or kidney cancer. Each CDR3 is given with its conserved first and last residue. The order of the fields is CDR3 DNA, CDR3 protein, D gene, J gene, V gene, clone size. D genes are given only for firm matches. Part of the rows lack a size; the others show once, few, many or a class for expanded clones.

cdr3_nt: TGTGCCAGCAGGACCCCCACAAGACTAGCGGGCAGCACAGATACGCAGTATTTT
cdr3_aa: CASRTPTRLAGSTDTQYF
d_call: TRBD2
j_call: TRBJ2-3
v_call: TRBV28
clone_size: NA

cdr3_nt: TGCAGCGTTGGGGCGGCGGGAGAGGTCGGGGAGCTGTTTTTT
cdr3_aa: CSVGAAGEVGELFF
d_call: TRBD2
j_call: TRBJ2-2
v_call: TRBV29-1
clone_size: NA

cdr3_nt: TGTGCCACCAGCCGGGGGAACTATGGCTACACCTTC
cdr3_aa: CATSRGNYGYTF
d_call: NA
j_call: TRBJ1-2
v_call: TRBV15
clone_size: NA

cdr3_nt: TGTGCCAGCAGTAGTGGCAGGGCCAACAATGAGCAGTTCTTC
cdr3_aa: CASSSGRANNEQFF
d_call: NA
j_call: TRBJ2-1
v_call: TRBV6-6
clone_size: NA

cdr3_nt: TGTGCCAGCTCACCAGCCTCCGGGACAGGGGATTTTGAGCAGTTCTTC
cdr3_aa: CASSPASGTGDFEQFF
d_call: TRBD1
j_call: TRBJ2-1
v_call: TRBV18
clone_size: NA

cdr3_nt: TGTGCCAGCAGCTTAGATGTTGGGGTCCAAGAGACCCAGTACTTC
cdr3_aa: CASSLDVGVQETQYF
d_call: NA
j_call: TRBJ2-5
v_call: TRBV11-2
clone_size: NA

cdr3_nt: TGTGCCAGCGGGGAGGGACTAGCAACAGATACGCAGTATTTT
cdr3_aa: CASGEGLATDTQYF
d_call: TRBD2
j_call: TRBJ2-3
v_call: TRBV2
clone_size: NA

cdr3_nt: TGTGCCACCCGGAGTGGAAACATTCAGTACTTC
cdr3_aa: CATRSGNIQYF
d_call: NA
j_call: TRBJ2-4
v_call: TRBV10-3
clone_size: few

cdr3_nt: TGTGCCAGCAGCTTAGAATTTTCTCTTGAAGCTTTCTTT
cdr3_aa: CASSLEFSLEAFF
d_call: NA
j_call: TRBJ1-1
v_call: TRBV5-5
clone_size: NA

cdr3_nt: TGTGCCAGCAGTGAATGGGGCGGGAGGCTGTACGAGCAGTACTTC
cdr3_aa: CASSEWGGRLYEQYF
d_call: TRBD2
j_call: TRBJ2-7
v_call: TRBV6-1
clone_size: NA

cdr3_nt: TGTGCCAGTAGTATTCGCCGGGAAGAAATGAACACTGAAGCTTTCTTT
cdr3_aa: CASSIRREEMNTEAFF
d_call: NA
j_call: TRBJ1-1
v_call: TRBV19
clone_size: NA

cdr3_nt: TGTGCCAGCAGCCAAAGGATCGGGAGGGCCGGGAATGAGCAGTTCTTC
cdr3_aa: CASSQRIGRAGNEQFF
d_call: TRBD2
j_call: TRBJ2-1
v_call: TRBV7-2
clone_size: NA

cdr3_nt: TGCGCCAGCAGCTTGGCCTCTATATCCAATGAGCAGTTCTTC
cdr3_aa: CASSLASISNEQFF
d_call: NA
j_call: TRBJ2-1
v_call: TRBV5-1
clone_size: once